Shown below are 29 T cell receptor beta chains from a single sample sequenced in a study of identical twins. Via MiXCR, TCRdb re-called the 5' RACE reads, giving one row per CDR3 protein. The data hold more than 600,000 distinct CDR3 sequences, with roughly 20% observed a single time. The same data also went into a second study, on T cells expressing NK-cell markers.

The sample taken for sequencing was PBMCs. The receptors derive from a woman under 30 in good health.

This rearrangement joins TRBV7-2 to TRBJ2-3, with 10 bases fitting TRBD2. Trimming took 5 bases from V and 2 from J; bases not matched to a gene: 7. Germline lookup yields CDR1 SGHTA and CDR2 FQGNSA. This CDR3 region has 16 residues. This CDR3 reads CASSPRLAGTTDTQYF. Here the CDR3 DNA reads TGTGCCAGCAGCCCGAGACTAGCGGGTACCACAGATACGCAGTATTTT.

The gene calls are TRBV4-3 and TRBJ2-1; unclear D gene. The CDR3 totals 16 residues. The germline V gene encodes CDR1 LGHNA and CDR2 YSLEER. Between the trimmed V and J ends, which lost 0 bases and 3 bases, there was a span of 12 bases. The CDR3 here is CASSQDWGRDYNEQFF. The CDR3, as DNA: TGCGCCAGCAGCCAAGACTGGGGTAGGGACTACAATGAGCAGTTCTTC.

The CDR3 DNA is TGTGCCAGCAACAAAGACCGAACCGGGGAGCTGTTTTTT. This translates into CASNKDRTGELFF. The rearrangement uses TRBV11-1 and TRBJ2-2; D unresolved. The CDR3 has 13 amino acids. Germline values: CDR1 SGHAT, CDR2 FQDESV (reference sequence). V was shortened by 7 bases and J by 5 bases, with 11 bases between the two germline ends.

The V gene is TRBV9, the J gene TRBJ1-2, with 11 positions matching TRBD1. The CDR3 is made up of 13 amino acids. Germline V gene data show CDR1 as SGDLS and CDR2 as YYNGEE. V gave up 1 base and J gave up 9 bases; unmatched junction bases: 2. This CDR3 reads CASSVRTGGSYTF. The DNA for the CDR3 is TGTGCCAGCAGCGTAAGGACAGGGGGCAGCTACACCTTC.

J is TRBJ2-1 and V is TRBV12-3 or TRBV12-4; D might be TRBD2 (6 bases). The V end lost 8 bases, the J end lost 8 bases, and 16 bases lay between the germline ends. The CDR3 contains 13 residues. The chain's CDR3 is CASGTSPQDEQFF. For the CDR3, the DNA is TGTGCCAGCGGAACTAGCCCCCAGGATGAGCAGTTCTTC.

This chain uses TRBV6-1 with TRBJ1-6, with D possibly being TRBD1 (6 bases). Trimming shortened V by 6 bases and J by 3 bases, and 24 bases separated the two germline ends. This CDR3 is 19 amino acids long. Germline loops: CDR1 MNHNS, CDR2 SASEGT. CDR3 loop: CASRSRDITRHFYNSPLHF. The CDR3 DNA reads TGTGCCAGCAGAAGTCGGGACATCACCCGCCACTTCTATAATTCACCCCTCCACTTT.

This clonotype was seen a handful of times. The chain recombines TRBV10-3 with TRBJ2-7, with D unclear. Germline loops: CDR1 ENHRY, CDR2 SYGVKD. The CDR3 sequence is 14 residues long. V was shortened by 5 bases and J by 0 bases, with 11 bases between the two germline ends. The CDR3 DNA is TGTGCCATCAGTTTTCCGGACGGCTCCTACGAGCAGTACTTC. Its translation is CAISFPDGSYEQYF.

The chain couples TRBV3-1 to TRBJ2-5; TRBD2 is a possible D gene (6 bases). The germline V and J ends were trimmed by 0 bases and 4 bases, with 15 bases remaining between them. Germline assignment: CDR1 LGHDT and CDR2 YNNKEL (reference sequence). This CDR3 has 16 amino acids. Here the CDR3 reads CASSQDRRDWGETQYF. In DNA, the CDR3 is TGTGCCAGCAGCCAAGATCGGCGGGATTGGGGAGAGACCCAGTACTTC.

The chain couples TRBV5-1 to TRBJ2-7; D uncertain. The CDR3 runs 12 residues. V was pared by 5 bases and J by 7 bases, with 13 bases between. Per germline, CDR1 SGHRS and CDR2 YFSETQ. The CDR3, as DNA: TGCGCCAGCAGGACGGCCGAAGGAGAGCAGTACTTC. It translates to CASRTAEGEQYF.

V usage is TRBV9 and J usage is TRBJ2-2, with D unresolved. The CDR3 has 16 amino acids. Per germline, CDR1 SGDLS and CDR2 YYNGEE. Trimming took off 0 bases at V and 4 bases at J, with 13 bases between the two ends. The CDR3 coding sequence is TGTGCCAGCAGCGTAGATGGTAGCACGAGCACCGGGGAGCTGTTTTTT. It is translated as CASSVDGSTSTGELFF.

This clonotype came up a few times. This chain joins TRBV7-6 and TRBJ2-7; TRBD1 matches 9 bases. The ends lost 4 bases at V and 0 bases at J; junction bases unmatched: 4. CDR1 and CDR2 from the germline V gene are SGHVS and FNYEAQ. The CDR3 length is 15 residues. The CDR3 loop reads CASSSPQGASYEQYF. CDR3 in DNA: TGTGCCAGCAGCTCTCCACAGGGGGCCTCCTACGAGCAGTACTTC.

This clonotype showed up just a few times. The chain employs TRBV27 and TRBJ1-6; 10 positions match TRBD1. V trimming: 4 bases; J trimming: 5 bases; junction bases outside the gene matches: 8. CDR1 is MNHEY and CDR2 is SMNVEV in the germline V gene (reference sequence). The CDR3 totals 17 residues. CDR3 sequence reads: CASSSRTGGRNNSPLHF. CDR3 nucleotides: TGTGCCAGCAGTTCGAGGACAGGGGGACGTAATAATTCACCCCTCCACTTT.

In its sample, this clonotype was seen a few times. The CDR3 loop reads CASSAGTSSSYNEQFF. The CDR3 DNA reads as TGTGCCAGCAGTGCCGGGACCTCAAGCTCCTACAATGAGCAGTTCTTC. The chain is built from TRBV6-1 and TRBJ2-1; D is perhaps TRBD1 or TRBD2 (5 bases each). The V and J ends lost 4 bases and 0 bases respectively, with 13 bases between them. The CDR3 is made up of 16 amino acids. Germline V CDR1 and CDR2: MNHNS, SASEGT.

The table lists this clonotype with many counts. J is TRBJ2-2 and V is TRBV25-1; D is perhaps TRBD2 (5 bases). The CDR3 is 13 amino acids. V dropped 8 bases and J dropped 6 bases, with 13 bases sitting between them. Germline V lookup: CDR1 MGHDK, CDR2 SYGVNS. DNA for the CDR3: TGTGCCAGCCGGAGGACTGGGGCCGGGGAGCTGTTTTTT. It translates to CASRRTGAGELFF.

The rearrangement links TRBV7-2 to TRBJ2-1; D not resolved. Germline V gives CDR1 SGHTA, CDR2 FQGNSA. The CDR3 is 15 residues long. V lost 5 bases to trimming and J lost 7 bases, with 18 bases between them. CDR3 region: CASSQEPDHDNEQFF. The CDR3 DNA reads as TGTGCCAGCAGCCAGGAACCCGACCACGATAATGAGCAGTTCTTC.

This clonotype was seen more than once but under ten times. The genes are TRBV4-1 and TRBJ2-5; D call uncertain. CDR1 and CDR2 from the germline V gene are MGHRA and YSYEKL. The CDR3 contains 14 residues. With 2 bases removed from V and 3 bases from J, the gap between germline ends came to 10 bases. CDR3 bases: TGCGCCAGCAGCCAATCAGCCTCCGAAGAGACCCAGTACTTC. Amino acids: CASSQSASEETQYF.

The rearrangement uses TRBV10-2 and TRBJ2-2; TRBD2 matches 9 bases. The CDR3 is 18 residues long. CDR1 is WSHSY, CDR2 SAAADI, per germline. With V trimmed by 6 bases and J by 2 bases, 13 bases remained unmatched. The CDR3 DNA follows: TGCGCCAGCAGAAGCCTGGCGAGCGGGAGGATAAACACCGGGGAGCTGTTTTTT. Translation gives CASRSLASGRINTGELFF.

This clonotype was detected a few times. The chain combines TRBV12-3 or TRBV12-4 with TRBJ1-2; possible D gene TRBD1, 5 bases. CDR3 length: 12 residues. The V and J ends lost 6 bases and 8 bases respectively, with 13 bases between them. Here the CDR3 reads CASRPQGYGYTF. For the CDR3, the DNA is TGTGCCAGCAGACCCCAGGGATACGGCTACACCTTC.

A few counts support this clonotype. This rearrangement joins TRBV6-1 to TRBJ2-5, with D perhaps assigned TRBD1 or TRBD2 (5 bases each). Germline V gives CDR1 MNHNS, CDR2 SASEGT. Trimming removed 8 bases at V and 1 base at J, with 20 bases between. This CDR3 has 16 residues. CDR3 sequence: CASRFRGVGFQETQYF. The CDR3 nucleotides are TGTGCCAGCCGATTTAGGGGAGTGGGATTCCAAGAGACCCAGTACTTC.

The gene calls are TRBV4-3 and TRBJ1-2, with a weak D call TRBD1 (6 bases). The germline V gene encodes CDR1 LGHNA and CDR2 YSLEER. V was shortened by 3 bases and J by 9 bases, with 14 bases between the two germline ends. CDR3 length: 13 amino acids. The CDR3 here is CASSHTGQARYTF. DNA for the CDR3: TGCGCCAGCAGCCATACAGGGCAGGCACGCTACACCTTC.

V gene TRBV20-1 combines with J gene TRBJ2-3; 7 bases line up with TRBD2. J was trimmed by 5 bases and V by 6 bases; bases with no gene match: 14. Germline V gene lookup returns CDR1 DFQATT and CDR2 SNEGSKA (reference sequence). The CDR3 length is 15 residues. The CDR3 loop is CSARWRSGARDTQYF. The CDR3 DNA reads as TGCAGTGCCCGATGGAGGAGCGGGGCCCGAGATACGCAGTATTTT.

The J gene is TRBJ1-5, the V gene TRBV9, with D perhaps TRBD1 (6 bases). The CDR3 spans 14 residues. Germline V gene sequence: CDR1 SGDLS, CDR2 YYNGEE. V dropped 0 bases and J dropped 8 bases, with 12 bases sitting between them. The CDR3 spells CASSVGQGQEPQHF. CDR3 in DNA: TGTGCCAGCAGCGTAGGGCAGGGGCAGGAGCCCCAGCATTTT. Filled out from reference TRBV9 and TRBJ1-5, the complete variable domain reads DSGVTQTPKHLITATGQRVTLRCSPRSGDLSVYWYQQSLDQGLQFLIQYYNGEERAKGNILERFSAQQFPDLHSELNLSSLELGDSALYFCASSVGQGQEPQHFGDGTRLSIL.

This clonotype was seen repeatedly, ten times or more. This sequence joins TRBV7-2 and TRBJ1-4; a weak D match, TRBD1 (5 bases). Trimming left V 6 bases short and J 0 bases short, with 11 bases between. The CDR3 sequence is 15 residues long. Germline V gene sequence: CDR1 SGHTA, CDR2 FQGNSA. The CDR3 sequence is CASSAGDATNEKLFF. Here the CDR3 DNA reads TGTGCCAGCAGTGCGGGGGATGCAACTAATGAAAAACTGTTTTTT.

This clonotype was seen a handful of times. The CDR3 loop reads CASSLGTSWYEQYF. CDR3 coding DNA: TGCGCCAGCAGCCTTGGGACTAGCTGGTACGAGCAGTACTTC. V gene TRBV5-1 combines with J gene TRBJ2-7; TRBD2 matches at 9 bases. The ends lost 4 bases at V and 4 bases at J; junction bases unmatched: 6. This CDR3 spans 14 amino acids. In germline, CDR1 is SGHRS, CDR2 YFSETQ.

This clonotype has ten or more counts. The V call is TRBV20-1, the J call TRBJ2-7; TRBD2 agrees at 11 bases. Germline V CDR1 and CDR2: DFQATT, SNEGSKA (reference sequence). V trimming: 6 bases; J trimming: 5 bases; junction bases outside the gene matches: 18. This CDR3 is built from 17 residues. CDR3 coding DNA: TGCAGTGCCCGGTCCACTAGCGGGAGAAAGTATTACAACGAGCAGTACTTC. Translated, it gives CSARSTSGRKYYNEQYF.

In its sample, this clonotype was seen a few times. CDR3 region: CASRSAQGFEQFF. DNA of the CDR3: TGTGCCAGCCGCTCGGCCCAGGGTTTTGAGCAGTTCTTC. The gene calls are TRBV7-6 and TRBJ2-1; a weak D match, TRBD1 (5 bases). Germline CDR1 is SGHVS and CDR2 is FNYEAQ. With 8 bases removed from V and 9 bases from J, the gap between germline ends came to 17 bases. The length of the CDR3 is 13 residues.

V usage is TRBV7-9 and J usage is TRBJ2-2; 8 positions match TRBD2. The junction had 6 bases not matched to a gene; V was cut back by 8 bases and J by 7 bases. Germline V gives CDR1 SEHNR, CDR2 FQNEAQ (reference sequence). The CDR3 sequence is 13 residues long. The DNA for the CDR3 is TGTGCCAGCCTGACTAGCGCTCACGGGGAGCTGTTTTTT. It specifies CASLTSAHGELFF.

This clonotype was detected only a few times. CDR3 sequence (DNA): TGCGCCAGCAGTTCAGGGGGACTAGCGTTTTACGAGCAGTACTTC. This codes for CASSSGGLAFYEQYF. V is TRBV10-2 and J is TRBJ2-7; 10 bases line up with TRBD2. The CDR3 runs to 15 residues. Germline CDR1 reads WSHSY; CDR2 reads SAAADI. With 5 bases clipped from V and 4 bases from J, the junction kept 8 bases outside the gene matches.

The CDR3 sequence is CASSFLSGSSTDTQYF. The CDR3 DNA follows: TGCGCCAGCAGCTTTCTCTCGGGCTCTAGCACAGATACGCAGTATTTT. This rearrangement joins TRBV5-1 to TRBJ2-3; unclear D gene. The CDR3 loop spans 16 amino acids. The germline V and J ends were trimmed by 2 bases and 0 bases, with 13 bases remaining between them. From germline, CDR1 is SGHRS and CDR2 YFSETQ.